These 20 T cell receptor beta chains were sequenced from one sample in a study of blood T cell repertoires in COVID-19. The assay was immunoSEQ multiplex PCR, and TCRdb's table has in-frame clones only and misses some. The table has hundreds of thousands of clones, roughly 85% seen once; the top ten hold 9.5% to 15%. The sequencing sample was made of peripheral blood. These receptor sequences come from a woman aged 18-29 years who had recovered from COVID-19.

For this clone: An end of the junction differs from the germline gene, which may be a read error. The chain recombines TRBV5-1 with TRBJ2-3; 10 bases match TRBD1. This CDR3 has 14 amino acids. CDR1 is SGHRS and CDR2 is YFSETQ in the germline V gene. In DNA, the CDR3 is TGCGCCAGCAGCAGGGACAGGGGCACAAATACGCAGTATTTT. Translation: CASSRDRGTNTQYF. Using reference TRBV5-1 and TRBJ2-3 for the parts outside the CDR3, the full variable domain is KAGVTQTPRYLIKTRGQQVTLSCSPISGHRSVSWYQQTPGQGLQFLFEYFSETQRNKGNFPGRFSGRQFSNSRSEMNVSTLELGDSALYLCASSRDRGTNTQYFGPGTRLTVL.

This chain links TRBV9 with TRBJ2-1; D is unresolved. Germline loops: CDR1 SGDLS, CDR2 YYNGEE. V was shortened by 3 bases and J by 9 bases, with 22 bases between the two germline ends. The CDR3 is 16 residues long. The CDR3: CASSGRTSVASGEQFF. The CDR3 region has the DNA TGTGCCAGCAGCGGTCGAACATCCGTCGCCTCTGGTGAGCAGTTCTTC.

This clone occurred a few times. The chain carries TRBV4-3 and TRBJ2-7; D may be TRBD1 (5 bases). CDR3 length: 17 amino acids. From germline, CDR1 is LGHNA and CDR2 YSLEER. The V and J ends lost 0 bases and 1 base respectively, with 16 bases between them. This CDR3 reads CASSQDLGAAKSYEQYF. The CDR3 DNA is TGCGCCAGCAGCCAAGATTTAGGGGCAGCTAAATCCTACGAGCAGTACTTC.

The count of this clone is one. The chain has TRBV18 and TRBJ2-5; perhaps TRBD2 as D (6 bases). V shed 0 bases and J shed 3 bases, with 11 bases lying between them. The CDR3 runs to 15 residues. Looked up from germline, CDR1 is KGHSH and CDR2 is LQKENI. CDR3 DNA sequence: TGTGCCAGCTCACCACCGTCGGGGGTCGAAGAGACCCAGTACTTC. It yields the protein CASSPPSGVEETQYF. Complete variable domain (other parts from reference TRBV18 and TRBJ2-5): NAGVMQNPRHLVRRRGQEARLRCSPMKGHSHVYWYRQLPEEGLKFMVYLQKENIIDESGMPKERFSAEFPKEGPSILRIQQVVRGDSAAYFCASSPPSGVEETQYFGPGTRLLVL.

This clone has only one observation. This rearrangement joins TRBV28 to TRBJ2-1; 11 bases are a match to TRBD2. Germline V lookup: CDR1 MDHEN, CDR2 SYDVKM. V shed 5 bases, J shed 4 bases, and the junction held 7 bases outside the gene matches. The CDR3 extends over 16 amino acids. The CDR3: CASSITSGGTYNEQFF. The CDR3, as DNA: TGTGCCAGCAGTATCACTAGCGGGGGAACTTACAATGAGCAGTTCTTC.

The chain joins TRBV7-9 to TRBJ2-1; no clear D gene. Trimming pared 5 bases from V and 7 bases from J, leaving 18 bases between. The CDR3 length is 15 residues. The V gene's germline CDR1 is SEHNR and CDR2 FQNEAQ (reference sequence). CDR3 in amino acids: CASSPIFADPNEQFF. The CDR3, as DNA: TGTGCCAGCAGCCCGATCTTTGCAGATCCTAATGAGCAGTTCTTC.

The V gene is TRBV27, the J gene TRBJ1-1; 9 nucleotides agree with TRBD1. The germline gives CDR1 MNHEY, CDR2 SMNVEV (reference sequence). Trimming cost V 3 bases and J 3 bases; bases outside gene matches: 5. The CDR3 length is 15 residues. DNA of the CDR3: TGTGCCAGCAGTTTGACAGGGGGGGCTCACACTGAAGCTTTCTTT. Its protein product is CASSLTGGAHTEAFF.

The V gene is TRBV27, the J gene TRBJ1-5, with D possibly matching TRBD1 (6 bases). This CDR3 is built from 16 residues. The V and J ends lost 8 bases and 6 bases respectively, with 23 bases between them. Germline V lookup: CDR1 MNHEY, CDR2 SMNVEV (reference sequence). The DNA of the CDR3 is TGTGCCAGCTATGGGACAAGGAGGAAAGTAGGTCAGCCCCAGCATTTT. Translating it yields CASYGTRRKVGQPQHF.

This chain connects TRBV4-3 to TRBJ1-2; TRBD1 might be the D (5 bases). The CDR3 is 14 residues long. CDR1 is LGHNA, CDR2 YSLEER, per germline. Trimming removed 3 bases from V and 2 bases from J, with 10 bases in between. CDR3 sequence: CASSQPAGNYGYTF. DNA of the CDR3: TGCGCCAGCAGCCAGCCGGCAGGGAACTATGGCTACACCTTC.

This clone was recorded only once. This chain joins TRBV3-1 (or the pseudogene TRBV3-2) and TRBJ1-4; a possible D gene is TRBD1 (6 bases). With 1 base removed from V and 0 bases from J, the gap between germline ends came to 9 bases. CDR1 and CDR2 (germline): LGHDT, YNNKEL (reference sequence). The CDR3 is 16 amino acids. The CDR3 nucleotides read TGTGCCAGCAGCCAAGTCAGGGGAACAACTAATGAAAAACTGTTTTTT. It encodes CASSQVRGTTNEKLFF.

This clone occurred once. V and J are TRBV29-1 and TRBJ2-7; 7 bases are a match to TRBD1. V shed 6 bases, J shed 1 base, and the junction held 0 bases outside the gene matches. CDR3 length: 11 residues. Germline CDR1 is SQVTM and CDR2 is ANQGSEA. This chain's CDR3 is CSVGQSYEQYF. The CDR3 nucleotides are TGCAGCGTGGGACAGTCCTACGAGCAGTACTTC.

The chain carries TRBV6-2 or TRBV6-3 and TRBJ1-5; 8 bases are a match to TRBD1. Germline V CDR1 and CDR2: MNHEY, SVGEGT. The junction had 7 bases not matched to a gene; V was cut back by 0 bases and J by 6 bases. The CDR3 covers 16 residues. The CDR3 region has the DNA TGTGCCAGCAGTTACTCGGGGCAGGGGGCAGCTCAGCCCCAGCATTTT. The encoded protein is CASSYSGQGAAQPQHF.

The chain is built from TRBV10-1 and TRBJ2-3; a weak D match, TRBD1 (5 bases). Germline V gives CDR1 WNHNN, CDR2 SYGVQD (reference sequence). The CDR3 runs to 14 residues. Trimming shortened V by 3 bases and J by 5 bases, and 12 bases separated the two germline ends. CDR3 region: CASSDRRVQDTQYF. For the CDR3, the DNA is TGCGCCAGCAGTGATCGCAGGGTTCAAGATACGCAGTATTTT.

The gene calls are TRBV30 and TRBJ1-6, with 7 positions matching TRBD1. This CDR3 is 17 amino acids long. Germline values: CDR1 GTSNPN, CDR2 SVGIG (reference sequence). V dropped 3 bases and J dropped 0; count of bases not matched to a gene: 8. CDR3 coding DNA: TGTGCCTGGAGCCGGGGGACAGCCAGCTCCTATAATTCACCCCTCCACTTT. Its translation: CAWSRGTASSYNSPLHF.

The chain uses TRBV4-1 and TRBJ2-5, with a weak D call TRBD1 (5 bases). CDR1 and CDR2 from the germline V gene are MGHRA and YSYEKL. This CDR3 region has 15 residues. Deletions cut 0 bases from V and 3 bases from J, with 11 bases between. The CDR3: CASSQDQGWEETQYF. CDR3 coding DNA: TGCGCCAGCAGCCAAGATCAGGGATGGGAAGAGACCCAGTACTTC.

CDR3 sequence: CASTPSTDTQYF. CDR3 DNA sequence: TGTGCCAGCACCCCTAGCACAGATACGCAGTATTTT. This chain joins TRBV25-1 and TRBJ2-3, with D unresolved. Per germline, CDR1 MGHDK and CDR2 SYGVNS. The CDR3 covers 12 residues. Between the trimmed V and J ends, which lost 7 bases and 0 bases, there was a span of 5 bases.

The chain carries TRBV24-1 and TRBJ2-3; the match to TRBD2 covers 9 bases. The CDR3 length is 14 residues. After removal of 8 bases from V and 3 bases from J, the junction contained 5 bases not matched to a gene. Germline-derived CDR1 and CDR2 are KGHDR and SFDVKD. CDR3 in amino acids: CATMDSGSTDTQYF. The DNA for the CDR3 is TGTGCCACCATGGATAGCGGGAGTACAGATACGCAGTATTTT.

J is TRBJ1-1 and V is TRBV2; D not certain. Germline V lookup: CDR1 SNHLY, CDR2 FYNNEI. Trimming pared 6 bases from V and 1 base from J, leaving 9 bases between. The length of the CDR3 is 13 residues. As DNA, the CDR3 is TGTGCCAGCAGGAGTCAGGAGAACACTGAAGCTTTCTTT. Translation gives CASRSQENTEAFF.

The chain joins TRBV19 to TRBJ1-2, with TRBD1 as a possible D gene (6 bases). This CDR3 has 14 residues. Per germline, CDR1 LNHDA and CDR2 SQIVND (reference sequence). The V and J ends lost 8 bases and 0 bases respectively, with 13 bases between them. CDR3 residues: CASAVQGSNYGYTF. Written as DNA, the CDR3 is TGTGCCAGTGCCGTCCAGGGGTCTAACTATGGCTACACCTTC. The full variable domain, rest sourced from reference TRBV19 and TRBJ1-2, is DGGITQSPKYLFRKEGQNVTLSCEQNLNHDAMYWYRQDPGQGLRLIYYSQIVNDFQKGDIAEGYSVSREKKESFPLTVTSAQKNPTAFYLCASAVQGSNYGYTFGSGTRLTVV.

This clone has just one count. This chain uses TRBV19 with TRBJ1-2; D possibly corresponds to TRBD1 (6 bases). Germline V gene lookup returns CDR1 LNHDA and CDR2 SQIVND (reference sequence). The length of the CDR3 is 14 residues. V lost 5 bases to trimming and J lost 4 bases, with 14 bases between them. The CDR3, as DNA: TGTGCCAGTAGTCGACAGGAGTCCCCCTATGGCTACACCTTC. It specifies CASSRQESPYGYTF. Complete variable domain (other parts from reference TRBV19 and TRBJ1-2): DGGITQSPKYLFRKEGQNVTLSCEQNLNHDAMYWYRQDPGQGLRLIYYSQIVNDFQKGDIAEGYSVSREKKESFPLTVTSAQKNPTAFYLCASSRQESPYGYTFGSGTRLTVV.